This T cell receptor beta chain was found in a study of CD8+CD57+ T cells in acquired aplastic anemia (dated by TCRdb to 2016 to 2019). Some background on the complete study: On average, sorted CD4+ and CD8+ cells yielded approximately 3 ug of extracted DNA, with a range of about 0.19 to 30 ug. For healthy donor samples, the average read count was about 10.8 million for CD4+ cells and roughly 12 million for CD8+ cells. The full study reports these points: Patients and healthy controls showed no significant difference in CD8+ Simpson's diversity (P=0.060). Approximately 31 CD8+ CDR3 sequences were found in both patients and controls but appeared to be highly expressed in patients and within the immunodominant clones of the patients.

The study deep-sequenced TCR repertoires of sorted CD4+ and CD8+ blood T cells from severe aplastic anemia patients and healthy subjects. Ficoll-Paque density gradient centrifugation was used to isolate peripheral blood mononuclear cells. Before DNA was extracted, CD4+ and CD8+ T cells were sorted using either FACS or magnetic beads. Genomic DNA was used as template for profiling of TCR beta VDJ combinations and CDR3 sequences. An Illumina HiSeq 2000 was the platform used for TCR repertoire sequencing. Per the source publication's procedure: Repertoire assessment relied on Simpson's diversity index, CDR3 size and DJ length profiles, and TRBV/TRBJ rearrangement plots. The immunodominant clone was defined as the most abundant DNA sequence in deep sequencing data. CDR3 amino acid sequences were screened for sharing across subjects and compared with published repertoires and the VDJdb database. TCRdb applied fastp at Q25 and MiXCR to the public reads, then kept only in-frame beta chains. CDR3 protein sequences are deduplicated, and each keeps its most common genes and DNA. The V and J calls were not made by the authors but by TCRdb's processing. The sample table records roughly 420,000 distinct CDR3 sequences; 65% to 75% of these occur just once. Approximately 4% of the sample lies in the top ten.

Relative to germline, V is 3 bases shorter and J is 14 bases shorter, with 24 bases between their ends. According to the germline V gene, CDR1 reads SGHTA and CDR2 reads FQGNSA. The CDR3 starts with the cysteine, ends with the phenylalanine, and has 15 residues. Only the CDR3 DNA is retained, 45 bases long and in frame from the first base. This clonotype was recorded only once. No cognate antigen has been identified for it. No qualities accompany the bases; no much larger clone lies one base away. Weak support is all one read offers. The rearrangement combines TRBV7-2 with TRBJ2-3, and perhaps TRBD1 as D gene, on 6 matching bases. Sequencing used sorted CD4+, CD8+, or CD8+CD57+ T cells (not recorded which) from PBMCs. This clonotype was sampled from a human donor in good health, serving as a control. The DNA sequence is TGTGCCAGCAGCTTCCAACAGGGCCTCAGAAACGGGTCGTATTTT. Translated, it gives CASSFQQGLRNGSYF.